This TCR beta chain was found in a study of blood T cell repertoires in COVID-19. Study-wide context: Samples of COVID-19 (acute and convalescent) were obtained from the United States, Italy and Spain. T cells, B-cell-depleted T cells, or PBMCs supplied cDNA or gDNA.

In the study's own analysis: Using reference gene primer amplification, nucleated cell counts were estimated. The assay was immunoSEQ multiplex PCR, and TCRdb's table has in-frame clones only and misses some. V, J and clone size derive from that table, while D and trimming were established from the DNA sequence. The data hold over 250,000 clones, with around 87% observed a single time. The V gene lost 6 bases and the J gene lost 8 bases, with 19 bases spanning the gap. The CDR3 is made up of 15 amino acids. The germline V gene has CDR1 MRHNA and CDR2 SNTAGT. Sequencing used peripheral blood. This TCR came from a woman aged 45-65 years with acute or convalescent COVID-19. J is TRBJ1-4 and V is TRBV6-4; D perhaps matches TRBD1 (5 bases). In DNA, the CDR3 is TGTGCCAGCAGCGCTCAGTGGGGCTCGTCGGAAAAACTGTTTTTT. Its translation is CASSAQWGSSEKLFF.